This T cell receptor beta chain originates from a study of T cell responses to AZD1222 COVID-19 vaccine. Comments on this clone: Antigen specificity is unknown.

General observations from the study: When two AZD1222 doses had been given, Spike-specific TCR breadth and depth rose.

Data came from immunoSEQ multiplex PCR; TCRdb stores just in-frame clones and leaves some out. The data contain 95,000 or so clones, approximately 93% of them seen just once; the ten biggest clones take up just over 8%. This TCR was sampled from an adult who received the AZD1222 COVID-19 vaccine. Source: peripheral blood, taken 28 days after the second AZD1222 dose.

The CDR3: CASSLEGFQGKPLHF. The CDR3 DNA is TGTGCCAGCAGTTTAGAGGGTTTTCAGGGCAAACCCCTCCACTTT. The V gene is TRBV28, the J gene TRBJ1-6, with D maybe TRBD1 (5 bases). The CDR3 loop spans 15 amino acids. V lost 2 bases, J lost 12 bases, and 17 bases lay in between. Germline values: CDR1 MDHEN, CDR2 SYDVKM.